Included here is one T cell receptor (beta chain) sequence, with context. The antigen is undetermined. Repertoires were generated with immunoSEQ multiplex PCR, while TCRdb's copy carries only in-frame clones and drops some. The sample lists over 75,000 clones, more than 70% occurring once. The sample originates from a study of graft-versus-host responses after intestinal transplantation. As for the study in general: Uniformly, recipients were administered anti-thymocyte globulin induction with subsequent tacrolimus and steroids for around three years.

Overall study results and limits: The marrow of recipients harbored GvH clones, and ileum or blood showed some of them first.

This CDR3 has 16 residues. V lost 4 bases, J lost 8 bases, and 8 bases stayed unmatched. Germline values: CDR1 MNHNS, CDR2 SASEGT. The V call is TRBV6-1, the J call TRBJ1-4; 12 nucleotides align to TRBD1. The TCR was taken from a human patient who received an intestinal transplant, so some T cells may come from the graft donor. The input for sequencing was PBMCs, taken 255 days after intestinal transplant. Here the CDR3 reads CASSASRDRGQEKLFF. CDR3 coding DNA: TGTGCCAGCAGTGCGAGCCGGGACAGGGGGCAAGAAAAACTGTTTTTT.